Listed below are T cell receptor beta chains from one sample, sequenced in a study of identical twins. TCRdb called the 5' RACE reads again in MiXCR, with one record for every CDR3 protein. Among about 700,000 distinct CDR3 sequences listed, 8.6% were seen once. Separately, the same data were catalogued under a study of yellow fever vaccine responses in identical twins.

Source material: PBMCs. The receptors stem from a woman aged 18-29 years in good health. Each CDR3 is given with its conserved first and last residue. D genes are given only for firm matches. Not all rows give a size; the values are once, few, many and, for expanded clones, a class.

j_call | v_call | clone_size | d_call | cdr3_aa | cdr3_nt
TRBJ1-5 | TRBV12-3/TRBV12-4 | few | TRBD1 | CASSRAGTGVINQPQHF | TGTGCCAGCAGTCGCGCCGGGACAGGGGTCATCAATCAGCCCCAGCATTTT
TRBJ2-7 | TRBV29-1 | NA | TRBD2 | CSVEMGRGVEQYF | TGCAGCGTTGAAATGGGGAGGGGAGTCGAGCAGTACTTC
TRBJ2-2 | TRBV2 | NA | NA | CASSEGGAAAGELFF | TGTGCCAGCAGTGAAGGGGGGGCCGCGGCGGGGGAGCTGTTTTTT
TRBJ1-3 | TRBV6-1 | NA | NA | CASSHLGSGNTIYF | TGTGCCAGCAGTCATCTTGGCTCTGGAAACACCATATATTTT
TRBJ1-2 | TRBV29-1 | many | TRBD1 | CSVPDRANNYGYTF | TGCAGCGTTCCGGACAGGGCCAACAACTATGGCTACACCTTC
TRBJ2-7 | TRBV15 | many | NA | CATSRDVGGEQYF | TGTGCCACCAGCAGAGATGTGGGGGGCGAGCAGTACTTC
TRBJ1-2 | TRBV25-1 | many | NA | CASSETQGGSKNYGYTF | TGTGCCAGCAGTGAGACCCAGGGAGGGTCCAAAAACTATGGCTACACCTTC
TRBJ1-2 | TRBV3-1 | few | TRBD1 | CASSQTTGAVGYTF | TGTGCCAGCAGCCAGACGACAGGGGCGGTTGGCTACACCTTC
TRBJ2-7 | TRBV6-5 | few | NA | CASSSPRQSSRTYEQYF | TGTGCCAGCAGTTCGCCTCGACAGTCAAGCCGGACCTACGAGCAGTACTTC
TRBJ2-7 | TRBV28 | many | NA | CASNVKSYEQYF | TGTGCCAGCAACGTCAAGAGTTACGAGCAGTACTTC
TRBJ2-3 | TRBV6-2/TRBV6-3 | many | NA | CASGRSADTQYF | TGTGCCAGCGGGCGGTCAGCAGATACGCAGTATTTT
TRBJ1-6 | TRBV6-5 | few | NA | CASSYSTGEGSPLHF | TGTGCCAGCAGTTACTCTACGGGGGAGGGTTCACCCCTCCACTTT
TRBJ2-5 | TRBV6-5 | NA | NA | CASSYVGREETQYF | TGTGCCAGCAGTTACGTTGGCAGGGAAGAGACCCAGTACTTC
TRBJ2-1 | TRBV20-1 | few | TRBD1 | CSARDKTGAWEQFF | TGCAGTGCTAGAGATAAAACAGGGGCATGGGAGCAGTTCTTC
TRBJ2-3 | TRBV11-2 | few | NA | CASSLQAGGLTDTQYF | TGTGCCAGCAGCTTACAGGCGGGCGGGCTGACAGATACGCAGTATTTT
TRBJ2-7 | TRBV11-1 | NA | TRBD2 | CASSLNQGLAGSPSSYEQYF | TGTGCCAGCAGCTTAAATCAGGGGCTAGCGGGATCCCCTTCCTCCTACGAGCAGTACTTC
TRBJ2-7 | TRBV20-1 | few | NA | CSATEFYEQYF | TGCAGTGCCACAGAGTTCTACGAGCAGTACTTC
TRBJ2-1 | TRBV7-2 | few | NA | CASSVNRGNNEQFF | TGTGCCAGCAGCGTAAACCGGGGTAACAATGAGCAGTTCTTC
TRBJ2-3 | TRBV3-1 | NA | NA | CASAASTDTQYF | TGTGCCTCGGCGGCTAGCACAGATACGCAGTATTTT
TRBJ2-2 | TRBV7-2 | NA | NA | CAARGAGRNTGELFF | TGTGCCGCCCGCGGGGCGGGAAGGAACACCGGGGAGCTGTTTTTT
TRBJ2-7 | TRBV6-5 | few | NA | CASSYSQRSYEQYF | TGTGCCAGCAGTTACTCGCAGCGCTCCTACGAGCAGTACTTC
TRBJ2-5 | TRBV24-1 | few | TRBD2 | CATGASGGAQETQYF | TGTGCCACGGGGGCGAGCGGGGGGGCACAAGAGACCCAGTACTTC
TRBJ2-1 | TRBV24-1 | NA | NA | CATSDFGGPGGDEQFF | TGTGCCACCAGTGATTTCGGGGGACCAGGTGGGGATGAGCAGTTCTTC
TRBJ2-5 | TRBV29-1 | few | NA | CSARVVKPVETQYF | TGCAGCGCTAGGGTAGTTAAACCGGTGGAGACCCAGTACTTC
TRBJ2-3 | TRBV7-6 | few | TRBD2 | CASSLTLAGGATDTQYF | TGTGCCAGCAGCTTAACACTAGCGGGAGGGGCCACAGATACGCAGTATTTT
TRBJ2-2 | TRBV24-1 | NA | NA | CATSDPDIKDTNTGELFF | TGTGCCACCAGTGATCCCGACATCAAGGACACGAACACCGGGGAGCTGTTTTTT
TRBJ2-7 | TRBV29-1 | few | TRBD2 | CSASAGVYEQYF | TGCAGCGCCTCAGCGGGAGTCTACGAGCAGTACTTC
TRBJ2-3 | TRBV29-1 | NA | NA | CSVEDPYTDTQYF | TGCAGCGTTGAAGACCCATACACAGATACGCAGTATTTT
TRBJ2-1 | TRBV6-1 | NA | TRBD1 | CASKGASSYNEQFF | TGTGCCAGCAAGGGGGCCTCCTCCTACAATGAGCAGTTCTTC
TRBJ2-1 | TRBV7-9 | many | NA | CASSLATSPSYNEQFF | TGTGCCAGCAGCTTGGCTACTTCCCCCTCCTACAATGAGCAGTTCTTC
TRBJ1-2 | TRBV7-9 | few | NA | CASSPRKQGFYGYTF | TGTGCCAGCAGCCCCCGAAAACAGGGCTTCTATGGCTACACCTTC
TRBJ1-5 | TRBV28 | NA | NA | CASFNGNQPQHF | TGTGCCAGCTTCAACGGCAATCAGCCCCAGCATTTT
TRBJ2-3 | TRBV7-9 | NA | TRBD2 | CASSLAGSGRHGTQYF | TGTGCCAGCAGCTTAGCTGGCAGCGGGAGGCATGGTACGCAGTATTTT
TRBJ1-1 | TRBV29-1 | many | NA | CSVVLWTVVQNTEAFF | TGCAGCGTTGTGTTATGGACAGTTGTTCAGAACACTGAAGCTTTCTTT
TRBJ2-5 | TRBV7-9 | NA | NA | CASSLVIGSKETQYF | TGTGCCAGCAGCTTAGTTATCGGATCTAAAGAGACCCAGTACTTC
TRBJ1-1 | TRBV12-3/TRBV12-4 | many | TRBD1 | CASRGQTYTEAFF | TGTGCCAGCCGGGGACAGACCTACACTGAAGCTTTCTTT
TRBJ2-3 | TRBV24-1 | NA | NA | CATRRDSTDTQYF | TGTGCCACCAGAAGGGACAGCACAGATACGCAGTATTTT
TRBJ1-5 | TRBV18 | NA | NA | CASSPGVAGQPQHF | TGTGCCAGCTCACCAGGCGTCGCGGGTCAGCCCCAGCATTTT
TRBJ2-3 | TRBV20-1 | few | NA | CSARDFLGTDTQYF | TGCAGTGCACGGGACTTTTTGGGCACAGATACGCAGTATTTT
TRBJ2-2 | TRBV4-3 | NA | NA | CASSQDLGVGTGELFF | TGCGCCAGCAGCCAAGATCTAGGGGTTGGCACCGGGGAGCTGTTTTTT
TRBJ2-2 | TRBV28 | few | TRBD1 | CASERTGVTGELFF | TGTGCCAGCGAAAGGACAGGGGTCACCGGGGAGCTGTTTTTT
TRBJ2-3 | TRBV18 | many | NA | CASSPSLTDTQYF | TGTGCCAGCTCACCAAGTCTGACAGATACGCAGTATTTT
TRBJ2-5 | TRBV10-3 | NA | NA | CAISDSQGQETQYF | TGTGCCATCAGTGATTCTCAGGGACAAGAGACCCAGTACTTC
TRBJ2-7 | TRBV28 | NA | TRBD1 | CASSSPRTGHYEQYF | TGTGCCAGCAGTTCCCCCCGGACAGGGCACTACGAGCAGTATTTC
TRBJ2-7 | TRBV20-1 | NA | NA | CSVRGPSDYEQYF | TGCAGTGTTCGAGGGCCCTCGGACTACGAGCAGTACTTC
TRBJ2-2 | TRBV10-3 | NA | TRBD1 | CAISESGTGKAGELFF | TGTGCCATCAGTGAGAGCGGGACAGGGAAGGCCGGGGAGCTGTTTTTT
TRBJ2-2 | TRBV3-1 | many | NA | CASSVNLGPRYTGELFF | TGTGCCAGCAGCGTAAACCTAGGACCGCGGTATACCGGGGAGCTGTTTTTT
TRBJ1-2 | TRBV14 | once | NA | CASSQGRVYGYTF | TGTGCCAGCAGCCAGGGGCGCGTCTATGGCTACACCTTC
TRBJ1-5 | TRBV7-8 | many | NA | CASSLAQGPNQPQHF | TGTGCCAGCAGCTTAGCGCAGGGACCGAATCAGCCCCAGCATTTT
TRBJ2-2 | TRBV12-5 | few | TRBD1 | CASGLATGGQGAGELFF | TGTGCTAGTGGTTTGGCAACCGGGGGACAGGGGGCCGGGGAGCTGTTTTTT
TRBJ2-1 | TRBV4-2 | many | NA | CASSQDPSNYNEQFF | TGTGCCAGCAGCCAAGATCCCTCGAACTACAATGAGCAGTTCTTC
TRBJ2-2 | TRBV5-6 | few | NA | CASSPVDQGANTGELFF | TGTGCCAGCAGCCCGGTTGATCAGGGAGCGAACACCGGGGAGCTGTTTTTT
TRBJ1-2 | TRBV5-1 | few | NA | CASSLEASGVGYGYTF | TGCGCCAGCAGCTTGGAGGCTTCCGGGGTGGGCTATGGCTACACCTTC
TRBJ2-1 | TRBV6-4 | many | TRBD1 | CASSETGTGYNEQFF | TGTGCCAGCAGTGAGACCGGGACAGGTTACAATGAGCAGTTCTTC
TRBJ2-1 | TRBV29-1 | many | NA | CSVEAQIVYNEQFF | TGCAGCGTTGAAGCGCAGATAGTATACAATGAGCAGTTCTTC
TRBJ2-1 | TRBV12-3/TRBV12-4 | NA | NA | CASSLMGAINEQFF | TGTGCCAGCAGTTTGATGGGGGCAATCAATGAGCAGTTCTTC
TRBJ2-2 | TRBV20-1 | many | TRBD1 | CSARAGGWENTGELFF | TGCAGTGCTAGAGCAGGGGGCTGGGAAAACACCGGGGAGCTGTTTTTT
TRBJ2-2 | TRBV3-1 | many | TRBD2 | CASSQEGLANTGELFF | TGTGCCAGCAGCCAAGAGGGACTAGCCAACACCGGGGAGCTGTTTTTT